This T cell receptor (beta chain) originates from a study of cytomegalovirus exposure and HLA in healthy donors (dated by TCRdb to 2016 to 2017). At the level of the whole study: An earlier analysis of some 600 of the donors reported about 260 Gb of sequence data and 95 million to 140 million unique TCR beta sequences obtained from around 180 million T cells. About 280 gigabases of sequencing data and around 88 million unique TCR sequences made up an early release that covered approximately 700 HLA-typed donors. The genetic ancestry cluster associated with self-reported Caucasian donors included 80% to 90% of the 398 genotyped donors. The aim of the study was to test whether cataloging public T cell receptors could identify signatures of past pathogen exposure. The T cell repertoires of 550 to 850 subjects were profiled by immunosequencing and related to cytomegalovirus serostatus. Besides the first cohort of 666 subjects, a separate validation cohort made up of over a hundred different subjects was used. The study combined high-throughput TCR immunosequencing, statistical association of individual TCRs with disease status, and machine learning to predict cytomegalovirus infection status. In a later analysis, previously published TCR beta repertoires from more than 500 donors were re-analyzed and high-resolution HLA genotyping was added so that TCR occurrence patterns could be studied. Rather than drawing on any new phenotypic data, the later analysis identified candidate immune exposures from TCR beta sequences and the way those sequences occurred across donors. To decide whether each TCR beta V gene segment behaved as functional or pseudogenic, an earlier analysis of nearly 600 of the donors relied on high-throughput TCR beta sequencing. Donor age, sex, ethnicity and CMV serostatus were compiled together with the repertoire data. In a later genetic analysis, genome-wide SNP genotypes for about 55% of the roughly 670 donors were used, and that subset was treated as a discovery cohort. All discovery cohort repertoires had been generated using a single sequencing platform. Both class I and class II loci were covered by HLA typing, at four-digit resolution. The number of donors typed differed by locus, with roughly 620-640 for A, B, C, DRB1 and DQB1, roughly 520 for DQA1, over 600 for DPA1, and some 450 for DPB1. Four or five DR-DQ haplotypes were treated as single units for association and clustering because of strong linkage in the cohort. On average, approximately 250,000 unique TCR beta nucleotide sequences were sequenced per donor among a few hundred genotyped donors of the cohort, with roughly 19% of those sequences being non-productive.

Trimming accounts for 3 bases at V and 2 bases at J, while the number of junction bases matched to no gene is 7. The germline V gene (reference sequence) specifies MNHNY as CDR1 and SVGAGI as CDR2. Taken from cysteine to phenylalanine, the CDR3 has 15 residues. Just CDR3 DNA is preserved here, 45 bases in frame from base 1. As concerns this clone: Its binding antigen is unknown. The input lacks base qualities; no much larger clone sits a single base away.

Study-wide findings and limitations: The classifier was reported to diagnose cytomegalovirus status with high specificity and sensitivity in both the original cohort and the validation cohort. Across donors, most TCR sequences were observed very rarely, whereas some public TCRs were present in many individuals. In a later analysis, 15,000 to 20,000 TCR beta sequences were associated with specific HLA alleles at a false discovery rate of 0.05. Roughly uniform sequencing depth across donors was assumed in presence/absence analyses, although this assumption may not hold. In a later analysis, HLA-associated TCR beta chains showed more clonal expansion and lower generation probabilities than non-associated chains that were equally common. V-gene and J-gene trimming of TCR beta chains was associated with a missense DCLRE1C variant in a later genetic analysis, and the association was replicated in an independent cohort. It was suggested by the authors that the approach could potentially be generalized to other disease states and immunological phenotypes. Fewer than 20 rarely observed V segments, including chromosome 9 orphons, were excluded from the earlier analysis of about 500 of the donors because counts were too low. A group of highly shared sequence variants was considered likely to be a technical artifact of the sequencing pipeline. In this cohort, only TCR beta chains were sequenced, and detectable features were limited by the absence of alpha or paired-chain data. When HLA alleles, especially DR and DQ, strongly co-occurred, attributing TCR associations to individual alleles was difficult. According to a later analysis, most CMV-associated TCR beta chains appeared to be HLA-restricted, and the HLA associations seemed to be driven largely by CMV exposure. Because HLA typing was unavailable for some donors at each locus, only the typed subset was used in association tests. In vitro tests confirmed that a few of the cytomegalovirus-associated TCR beta chains recognize cytomegalovirus antigens. Immune exposure information for the cohort was limited to CMV serostatus. Broadly in line with IMGT annotations, most TCR beta V segments showed up in productive rearrangements about 87% or about 30% of the time in an earlier analysis of roughly 590 of the donors. According to a later analysis, TCR association rates differed among HLA loci, with DRB1 alleles showing the most associated TCRs and HLA-C alleles showing the fewest. In a later analysis, several top co-occurrence clusters were reported to appear linked to parvovirus B19, influenza, CMV and Epstein-Barr virus. According to a later genetic analysis, donors in an Asian-associated ancestry cluster had fewer N-insertions in productive TCRs than the roughly 700-donor mean. The 87-base-pair reads could not distinguish some IMGT-functional V segments, including TRBV6-2 and TRBV6-3, so those segments were excluded. A further reported finding was that TCR beta sequences accurately predicted the HLA-A and HLA-B alleles for most subjects in the first cohort. Linkage disequilibrium might explain the correlated functional status among segregating V segments, but an unknown experimental factor could not be excluded. In the study, approximately 150 TCR beta chains were listed as associated with cytomegalovirus.

Library prep was done by the immunoSEQ multiplex PCR assay. The multiplex PCR relied on a mix of 60 forward primers for TCR Vbeta segments and 13 reverse primers for TCR Jbeta segments. The CDR3 region of rearranged TCR beta genes was amplified from genomic DNA by a multiplex PCR assay. The amplified TCR beta libraries were sequenced on the Illumina HiSeq System as 87-base-pair reads. Regarding the original processing steps: A later analysis tallied roughly 76 million unique TCR beta chains across the 700 or so repertoires, and roughly 11 million of those chains were shared by two or more donors. To remove PCR and sequencing errors, raw reads were error-corrected and collapsed into unique sequences using a nearest-neighbor algorithm that merged closely related sequences. Alignment of CDR3 sequences to IMGT reference sequences was used to assign V, D and J gene segments. For a sequence to be retained, a match of at least six nucleotides was required to both a V gene segment and a J gene segment. A rearrangement was called productive if the CDR3 had no stop codons and remained in frame with V and J, and every other rearrangement was called non-productive. CDR3 was defined according to IMGT convention as the region running from the second conserved V-encoded cysteine to the conserved J-encoded phenylalanine. In an earlier analysis of approximately 500 of the donors, sequences lacking an unambiguous match to a single V gene segment were excluded. An earlier analysis of approximately 590 of the donors classified V segments as functional when productive rearrangements were above 56.7% and as segregating when the standard deviation between donors was above 5%. To diagnose cytomegalovirus status from the catalog of TCR beta chain sequences, a statistical classification framework was built. In a later analysis, TCR nucleotide sequences were compared against IMGT/GENE-DB human TR gene sequences so that V and J genes could be assigned. Using the TCRdist pipeline, a later analysis assigned CDR3 sequences along with most-parsimonious VDJ recombination scenarios. In a later analysis, each TCR beta chain was defined by its CDR3 amino acid sequence together with its V-gene family, and reads without a unique V-gene family were excluded. In a later analysis, fewer than 600 highly shared, low-generation-probability nucleotide sequences were removed to address suspected cross-contamination and a sequencing artifact. In a later analysis, a clonal expansion index for each public chain was calculated from normalized within-repertoire ranks of inferred template counts. In a later analysis, generation probabilities were computed using a VDJ recombination model fitted to out-of-frame rearrangements, and the results were checked against IGoR. A later analysis scored TCR-TCR, TCR-HLA and TCR-CMV co-occurrence with hypergeometric tests, applying a repertoire-size bias correction to TCR pairs. A later analysis estimated false discovery rates by permuting HLA or CMV assignments 20 times. In a later analysis, co-occurring TCRs were grouped with DBSCAN, and TCRdist sequence similarity was added when clustering was performed within HLA-allele-positive subsets. Repertoires with fewer than 30,000 or more than 120,000 public chains, plus five repertoires with anomalous nucleotide sharing, were excluded from co-occurrence clustering. In its TCRdb copy, this immuneACCESS table keeps in-frame sequences only and misses some clones. Where compared with another copy, unresolved V genes explain less than half of these, and the others have no known cause. V and J calls and clone size follow that table, whereas D and trimming were derived from the DNA. In all, the sample holds about 180,000 clones, and 75% to 80% of those were seen once. The top ten clonotypes cover nearly 6.5% of the sample.

The cohort was made up of approximately 670 healthy bone marrow donors. At the time of sampling, every cohort member was nominally healthy, though immune exposures that went unrecorded were likely present. The donor tested CMV seropositive and was one of the 289 seropositive cohort members. Every donor gave a peripheral blood sample, and the peripheral blood mononuclear cells from that sample were used for TCR beta sequencing. Genomic DNA extraction from the blood cell samples was performed with the Qiagen DNeasy Blood Extraction Kit. This TCR was sampled from a man aged 35 to 55 in good health and CMV-seropositive. The sequenced material came from PBMCs. The receptor chain draws on TRBV6-6 and TRBJ2-7; 7 of the junction bases match TRBD2. The nucleotide sequence reads as follows: TGTGCCAGCAGTTATGAAGGGCTAGCGGCCTACGAGCAGTACTTC. The encoded protein is CASSYEGLAAYEQYF.